The next 5 T cell receptor beta chains were all read from a single sample in a study of cytomegalovirus exposure and HLA in healthy donors. PCR amplification relied on 60 Vbeta primers (plus 13 Jbeta primers). Data came from immunoSEQ multiplex PCR; TCRdb stores just in-frame clones and leaves some out. The sample yields around 100,000 clones, around 79% seen once. The sequenced sample consisted of PBMCs. The origin of the receptors is a woman between 40 and 55 years old in good health and CMV-seronegative.

This clone showed up just a few times. The chain couples TRBV6-1 to TRBJ1-3; no definite D call. The CDR3 spans 14 residues. V was shortened by 3 bases and J by 1 base, with 7 bases between the two germline ends. From germline, CDR1 is MNHNS and CDR2 SASEGT. The CDR3 reads CASSDGISGNTIYF. For the CDR3, the DNA is TGTGCCAGCAGTGACGGGATATCTGGAAACACCATATATTTT.

For the CDR3, the DNA is TGTGCCAGCAGTTTGGGACAGTACTATGGCTACACCTTC. Translation: CASSLGQYYGYTF. The chain joins TRBV6-1 to TRBJ1-2; TRBD1 matches at 7 bases. This CDR3 is 13 amino acids long. V lost 5 bases to trimming and J lost 3 bases; unmatched junction nucleotides: 3. Germline-derived CDR1 and CDR2 are MNHNS and SASEGT.

V gene TRBV18 combines with J gene TRBJ2-7; tentatively, D is TRBD1 (8 bases). The CDR3 runs 15 residues. V lost 3 bases and J 3 bases, leaving 15 bases between the germline ends. Germline CDR1 is KGHSH and CDR2 is LQKENI. The CDR3 sequence: CASSPGGTGHYEQYF. The CDR3 nucleotides read TGTGCCAGCTCACCCGGGGGGACAGGACACTACGAGCAGTACTTC.

This clone showed up just a few times. The rearrangement joins TRBV4-3 to TRBJ2-7; 7 bases fit TRBD1. The length of the CDR3 is 16 residues. Per germline, CDR1 LGHNA and CDR2 YSLEER. Trimming removed 0 bases from V and 1 base from J; junction bases left unmatched: 6. CDR3: CASSQDRGGASYEQYF. DNA for the CDR3: TGCGCCAGCAGCCAAGATAGAGGGGGCGCGTCCTACGAGCAGTACTTC.

This sequence joins TRBV5-5 and TRBJ2-2; a weak D match, TRBD2 (6 bases). In germline, CDR1 is SGHKS, CDR2 YYEKEE (reference sequence). The CDR3 extends over 16 amino acids. The germline V and J ends were trimmed by 3 bases and 3 bases, with 15 bases remaining between them. The CDR3 DNA is TGTGCCAGCAGCTGGGGACTGAGTACAGACACCGGGGAGCTGTTTTTT. This encodes CASSWGLSTDTGELFF.